The 5 T cell receptor beta chains below come from one sample, sequenced in a study of T cell changes during pregnancy in multiple sclerosis. Method: immunoSEQ multiplex PCR; TCRdb's copy keeps in-frame clones and lacks some. Among more than 70,000 clones listed, 85% to 95% were seen once. This sample comprised peripheral blood, obtained before pregnancy. The source of these receptors is a female donor with multiple sclerosis, enrolled in a pregnancy study.

This chain joins TRBV5-1 and TRBJ1-1; D is perhaps TRBD1 (6 bases). The germline gives CDR1 SGHRS, CDR2 YFSETQ. The CDR3 extends over 17 amino acids. The V end lost 4 bases, the J end lost 6 bases, and 25 bases lay between the germline ends. CDR3 loop: CASSLGGGGAGISEAFF. The DNA for the CDR3 is TGCGCCAGCAGCCTGGGGGGCGGGGGCGCGGGAATTTCTGAAGCTTTCTTT.

This clone has more than one count but fewer than ten. V is TRBV19 and J is TRBJ1-1, with a weak D call TRBD1 (6 bases). CDR1 is LNHDA and CDR2 is SQIVND in the germline V gene (reference sequence). Deletions cut 9 bases from V and 0 bases from J, with 11 bases between. This CDR3 spans 13 amino acids. The CDR3 DNA is TGTGCCAGCTGGGGGCGGTTGAACACTGAAGCTTTCTTT. Translating it yields CASWGRLNTEAFF.

This chain joins TRBV2 and TRBJ2-7, with 9 bases identical to TRBD1. The junction had 17 bases not matched to a gene; V was cut back by 4 bases and J by 4 bases. The CDR3 contains 18 residues. Per the germline V gene, CDR1 is SNHLY and CDR2 is FYNNEI. DNA for the CDR3: TGTGCCAGCAGTGTTATACGTCCGGGACAGGGTGTATTGTACGAGCAGTACTTC. Protein product: CASSVIRPGQGVLYEQYF.

The J gene is TRBJ2-7, the V gene TRBV6-1, with 7 bases fitting TRBD2. The CDR3 runs 14 residues. The V and J ends lost 7 bases and 6 bases, in that order; junction bases with no gene match: 12. Germline loops: CDR1 MNHNS, CDR2 SASEGT. The CDR3 DNA reads TGTGCCAGCACCTTTGATGGGGGGAGGGGCGAGCAGTACTTC. Amino acids: CASTFDGGRGEQYF.

This sequence joins TRBV6-5 and TRBJ2-7; TRBD2 aligns across 11 bases. CDR3 length: 15 residues. CDR1 is MNHEY, CDR2 SVGAGI, per germline. The ends lost 7 bases at V and 0 bases at J; junction bases unmatched: 5. CDR3 sequence reads: CASNLAGGPSYEQYF. CDR3 sequence (DNA): TGTGCCAGCAACCTAGCGGGGGGACCCTCCTACGAGCAGTACTTC.